This T cell receptor (beta chain) was documented in a study of long-term antiretroviral therapy in people with HIV. As to this clone: Its target is not known.

The V and J ends lost 2 bases and 4 bases, in that order; junction bases with no gene match: 4. The length of the CDR3 is 15 residues. The germline V gene has CDR1 MNHEY and CDR2 SVGAGI. All participants with HIV were treated in the United States. The authors ran the immunoSEQ assay, v3.0, at survey level. Some clones are missing from TCRdb's copy, which holds only in-frame ones; the method was immunoSEQ multiplex PCR. Among roughly 19,000 clones, approximately 89% were seen once, and the ten largest hold approximately 10%. General study results and limits: Clonal expansions arising prior to ART prevailed in the repertoire at every time point.

The sequence came from a man aged 35 to 55 with HIV. The chain recombines TRBV6-5 with TRBJ2-2, with TRBD2 identical over 7 bases. The sample was unsorted PBMCs, taken 0.5 years after starting antiretroviral therapy. The CDR3 DNA reads TGTGCCAGCAGTTACCTCTCGGGGGGCACCGGGGAGCTGTTTTTT. It specifies CASSYLSGGTGELFF.